Shown below are 4 T cell receptor beta chains from a single sample sequenced in a study of blood T cell repertoires in COVID-19. Sequencing was performed with immunoSEQ multiplex PCR; in TCRdb, only in-frame clones are kept and a portion is missing. The sample holds 150,000 or so clones, around 78% seen once. Sequenced material: peripheral blood. These receptors were collected from an elderly man with acute or convalescent COVID-19.

This clone was seen a handful of times. The chain employs TRBV21-1 and TRBJ2-7; the table's D call, TRBD1, has no DNA check behind it. TRBV21-1 is a documented pseudogene. This CDR3 has 16 amino acids. In DNA form, the CDR3 reads TGTGCCAGCAGCAAAGGAATGGGTCAGGGGTCCTACGAGCAGTACGTC. It specifies CASSKGMGQGSYEQYV.

The chain has TRBV12-3 or TRBV12-4 and TRBJ1-6; D ambiguous. Trimming took 2 bases from V and 10 from J, leaving 9 bases between them. CDR3 length equals 13 residues. CDR3 coding DNA: TGTGCCAGCAGTTTAAACGAGCGCTCACCCCTCCACTTT. The encoded protein is CASSLNERSPLHF.

The V and J genes are TRBV2 and TRBJ1-5; TRBD1 matches 7 bases. Germline assignment: CDR1 SNHLY and CDR2 FYNNEI. V gave up 6 bases and J gave up 4 bases; unmatched junction bases: 12. This CDR3 is 16 amino acids long. CDR3 coding DNA: TGTGCCAGCAGATATCGTTGGGACAGAAATAATCAGCCCCAGCATTTT. It codes for CASRYRWDRNNQPQHF.

This clone was seen just once. J is TRBJ2-6 and V is TRBV18, with 12 bases fitting TRBD1. V gave up 2 bases and J gave up 1 base; unmatched junction bases: 3. Germline CDR1 reads KGHSH; CDR2 reads LQKENI. There are 18 residues in the CDR3. DNA for the CDR3: TGTGCCAGCTCACCAATGGGACAGGGGGCGTCTGGGGCCAACGTCCTGACTTTC. It encodes CASSPMGQGASGANVLTF. Full variable domain (remainder filled in from reference TRBV18 and TRBJ2-6): NAGVMQNPRHLVRRRGQEARLRCSPMKGHSHVYWYRQLPEEGLKFMVYLQKENIIDESGMPKERFSAEFPKEGPSILRIQQVVRGDSAAYFCASSPMGQGASGANVLTFGAGSRLTVL.